These 27 T cell receptor beta chains originate from one sample sequenced in a study of blood T cell repertoires in COVID-19. Some clones are missing from TCRdb's copy, which holds only in-frame ones; the method was immunoSEQ multiplex PCR. Of roughly 140,000 clones in the sample, roughly 77% were seen once. The specimen was peripheral blood. These receptors were collected from a man aged 60 to 69 with acute or convalescent COVID-19.

The chain is built from TRBV11-3 and TRBJ2-3, with 9 bases aligning to TRBD1. This CDR3 region has 15 residues. J was trimmed by 3 bases and V by 4 bases; bases with no gene match: 5. CDR1 is SGHNT and CDR2 is YENEEA in the germline V gene. Here the CDR3 DNA reads TGTGCCAGCAGCTCAACAGGGGGCTTGACAGATACGCAGTATTTT. Translating it yields CASSSTGGLTDTQYF.

The chain recombines TRBV6-5 with TRBJ2-5; 7 bases fit TRBD1. V was clipped by 0 bases and J by 4 bases; unmatched bases: 5. CDR1 MNHEY and CDR2 SVGAGI come from the germline V gene. The CDR3 runs 15 residues. CDR3 sequence: CASSYSITGVETQYF. The CDR3 coding sequence is TGTGCCAGCAGTTACTCTATAACAGGGGTAGAGACCCAGTACTTC.

The V gene is TRBV7-3, the J gene TRBJ1-1, with D tentatively TRBD1 (6 bases). Trimming left V 4 bases short and J 1 base short, with 13 bases between. This CDR3 region has 15 residues. Germline values: CDR1 SGHTA, CDR2 FQGTGA. CDR3 residues: CASSSDGGANTEAFF. The CDR3 DNA follows: TGTGCCAGCAGCTCCGACGGGGGGGCGAACACTGAAGCTTTCTTT.

The chain has TRBV5-1 and TRBJ2-5; 10 positions match TRBD2. Trimming at V came to 1 base and at J to 4 bases, leaving 4 bases not matched to a gene. CDR1 and CDR2 from the germline V gene are SGHRS and YFSETQ. The CDR3 covers 15 residues. DNA of the CDR3: TGCGCCAGCAGCTTGACTAGCGGGAAGTTAGAGACCCAGTACTTC. Translated, it gives CASSLTSGKLETQYF.

The chain links TRBV5-4 to TRBJ2-5; 10 bases are a match to TRBD2. The junction had 6 bases not matched to a gene; V was cut back by 2 bases and J by 5 bases. In germline, CDR1 is SGHNT, CDR2 YYREEE (reference sequence). There are 15 residues in the CDR3. The CDR3 spells CASSFLAGAVETQYF. CDR3 nucleotides: TGTGCCAGCAGCTTCCTAGCGGGAGCGGTGGAGACCCAGTACTTC.

This clone was counted a single time. The CDR3 is CASSEQSYSYEQYF. CDR3 bases: TGTGCCAGCAGTGAACAAAGCTATTCCTACGAGCAGTACTTC. The chain combines TRBV2 with TRBJ2-7; D is undetermined. Germline CDR1 SNHLY, CDR2 FYNNEI. V dropped 2 bases and J dropped 1 base, with 9 bases sitting between them. CDR3 length: 14 amino acids.

V gene TRBV5-1 combines with J gene TRBJ1-4, with 7 bases lining up with TRBD1. V shed 5 bases, J shed 3 bases, and the junction held 1 base outside the gene matches. Looked up from germline, CDR1 is SGHRS and CDR2 is YFSETQ. The CDR3 sequence is 13 residues long. In nucleotides, the CDR3 is TGCGCCAGCAGGGGACAGCCTAATGAAAAACTGTTTTTT. Translation: CASRGQPNEKLFF.

V is TRBV2 and J is TRBJ2-6; D is perhaps TRBD1 (6 bases). The CDR3 is 16 residues long. Germline values: CDR1 SNHLY, CDR2 FYNNEI. The V end was cut by 2 bases, the J end by 0 bases, with 8 bases between. CDR3 amino acids: CASSETGHSGANVLTF. CDR3 sequence (DNA): TGTGCCAGCAGTGAAACAGGGCACTCTGGGGCCAACGTCCTGACTTTC.

This chain links TRBV10-2 with TRBJ2-5; 10 bases are shared with TRBD2. This CDR3 comprises 14 residues. Trimming removed 6 bases from V and 5 bases from J; junction bases left unmatched: 6. Per the germline V gene, CDR1 is WSHSY and CDR2 is SAAADI. The CDR3 spells CASSTGLALETQYF. The DNA for the CDR3 is TGCGCCAGCAGCACGGGACTAGCGTTGGAGACCCAGTACTTC.

The V and J genes are TRBV3-1 (or the pseudogene TRBV3-2) and TRBJ1-6; D gene uncertain. Trimming took off 3 bases at V and 3 bases at J, with 9 bases between the two ends. Germline-derived CDR1 and CDR2 are LGHDT and YNNKEL (reference sequence). This CDR3 spans 15 amino acids. The CDR3 sequence: CASSHRDGYNSPLHF. CDR3 nucleotide sequence: TGTGCCAGCAGCCATCGGGATGGCTATAATTCACCCCTCCACTTT.

This rearrangement joins TRBV5-4 to TRBJ1-1; 9 nucleotides line up with TRBD1. This CDR3 is 15 amino acids long. V lost 2 bases and J lost 3; bases outside the gene matches: 5. The germline V gene encodes CDR1 SGHNT and CDR2 YYREEE (reference sequence). CDR3 sequence reads: CASSLPDRGDTEAFF. In DNA, the CDR3 is TGTGCCAGCAGCTTACCGGACAGGGGCGACACTGAAGCTTTCTTT.

The chain uses TRBV28 and TRBJ2-1, with 9 bases that match TRBD2. Germline loops: CDR1 MDHEN, CDR2 SYDVKM. The CDR3 sequence is 14 residues long. V was clipped by 5 bases and J by 5 bases; unmatched bases: 4. As DNA, the CDR3 is TGTGCCAGCAGTACGGGACTAGCAGACAATGAGCAGTTCTTC. Its translation: CASSTGLADNEQFF.

A single count supports this clone. The chain couples TRBV14 to TRBJ2-1, with TRBD2 identical over 9 bases. The CDR3 consists of 14 residues. After removal of 1 base from V and 7 bases from J, the junction contained 2 bases not matched to a gene. Germline V lookup: CDR1 SGHDN, CDR2 FVKESK. The CDR3 region is CASSQGGLANEQFF. The DNA for the CDR3 is TGTGCCAGCAGCCAAGGGGGACTAGCAAATGAGCAGTTCTTC.

The rearrangement uses TRBV9 and TRBJ1-2; D call uncertain. The CDR3 spans 14 residues. V lost 4 bases and J 6 bases, leaving 16 bases between the germline ends. Per the germline V gene, CDR1 is SGDLS and CDR2 is YYNGEE. The CDR3 spells CASSSTFSEHGYTF. CDR3 in DNA: TGTGCCAGCAGCTCAACTTTCAGCGAACATGGCTACACCTTC.

The chain combines TRBV7-6 with TRBJ2-3; D is undetermined. V shed 1 base and J shed 0 bases, with 8 bases lying between them. The germline V gene encodes CDR1 SGHVS and CDR2 FNYEAQ. This CDR3 is 15 amino acids long. For the CDR3, the DNA is TGTGCCAGCAGCTTAGTGGCAACAAGCACAGATACGCAGTATTTT. Translation: CASSLVATSTDTQYF.

This clone was seen only a few times. The CDR3 loop is CASSGRSGLEQYF. CDR3 sequence (DNA): TGTGCCAGCAGTGGTCGTAGCGGCCTCGAGCAGTACTTC. The V and J genes are TRBV27 and TRBJ2-7, with a weak D call TRBD2 (6 bases). Trimming left V 5 bases short and J 6 bases short, with 14 bases between. The V gene's germline CDR1 is MNHEY and CDR2 SMNVEV (reference sequence). The CDR3 extends over 13 amino acids.

The chain has TRBV7-6 and TRBJ2-3; no clear D gene. Germline CDR1 is SGHVS and CDR2 is FNYEAQ. This CDR3 has 13 residues. With 3 bases removed from V and 4 bases from J, the gap between germline ends came to 8 bases. This CDR3 reads CASSLGTADTQYF. The CDR3 DNA reads TGTGCCAGCAGCTTGGGCACCGCAGATACGCAGTATTTT.

The sample holds a few counts of this clone. The genes are TRBV6-5 and TRBJ2-7, with 7 positions matching TRBD1. The CDR3 is 14 residues long. The V gene end was trimmed by 10 bases and the J gene end by 2 bases; junction bases not matched to a gene: 11. Per the germline V gene, CDR1 is MNHEY and CDR2 is SVGAGI. As DNA, the CDR3 is TGTGCCACCAAAGTCCAGGGGGTAACCTACGAGCAGTACTTC. Translating gives CATKVQGVTYEQYF.

This clone was picked up one time. This chain joins TRBV10-1 and TRBJ2-1; 9 bases agree with TRBD1. V was pared by 4 bases and J by 7 bases, with 11 bases of the junction left unmatched. The CDR3 has 16 residues. Per the germline V gene, CDR1 is WNHNN and CDR2 is SYGVQD (reference sequence). CDR3 sequence reads: CASSGDRAATFNEQFF. The DNA of the CDR3 is TGCGCCAGCAGTGGGGACAGGGCCGCGACTTTTAATGAGCAGTTCTTC.

In this sample, this clone turned up a few times. In the same sample, other DNA sequences code for this CDR3. The V call is TRBV9, the J call TRBJ2-7; 7 bases are shared with TRBD2. J gave up 1 base and V 0 bases, and 4 bases lay outside the gene matches. The CDR3 spans 15 residues. Germline assignment: CDR1 SGDLS and CDR2 YYNGEE. The CDR3 sequence: CASSVAAGVSYEQYF. In DNA, the CDR3 is TGTGCCAGCAGCGTAGCGGCGGGAGTATCCTACGAGCAGTACTTC. The variable domain in full, completed from reference TRBV9 and TRBJ2-7, reads DSGVTQTPKHLITATGQRVTLRCSPRSGDLSVYWYQQSLDQGLQFLIQYYNGEERAKGNILERFSAQQFPDLHSELNLSSLELGDSALYFCASSVAAGVSYEQYFGPGTRLTVT.

This clone was counted once. The V call is TRBV5-6, the J call TRBJ2-3; TRBD2 agrees at 7 bases. Germline V gene data show CDR1 as SGHDT and CDR2 as YYEEEE. The CDR3 extends over 15 amino acids. J was trimmed by 0 bases and V by 2 bases; bases with no gene match: 3. Here the CDR3 reads CASSLLAPSTDTQYF. CDR3 nucleotides: TGTGCCAGCAGCTTACTAGCGCCAAGCACAGATACGCAGTATTTT.

CDR3 amino acids: CASSSIPGHRTDTQYF. The CDR3 region has the DNA TGTGCCAGCAGCTCTATTCCGGGACACCGCACAGATACGCAGTATTTT. The chain has TRBV9 and TRBJ2-3; D perhaps matches TRBD1 (6 bases). The CDR3 has 16 residues. The germline V and J ends were trimmed by 4 bases and 1 base, with 16 bases remaining between them. The germline gives CDR1 SGDLS, CDR2 YYNGEE.

This clone was seen a handful of times. The chain recombines TRBV10-1 with TRBJ2-5; the match to TRBD1 covers 7 bases. Germline V CDR1 and CDR2: WNHNN, SYGVQD (reference sequence). The junction had 11 bases not matched to a gene; V was cut back by 2 bases and J by 5 bases. The CDR3 length is 16 residues. CDR3 sequence (DNA): TGCGCCAGCAGTGAGGGCAGGGGGATTGAAGCGGAGACCCAGTACTTC. It encodes CASSEGRGIEAETQYF.

The J gene is TRBJ1-2, the V gene TRBV11-2; D gene uncertain. This CDR3 has 11 amino acids. The V gene's germline CDR1 is SGHAT and CDR2 FQNNGV. V gave up 5 bases and J gave up 8 bases, with 9 bases separating them. In DNA form, the CDR3 reads TGTGCCAGCAGCCCTCGGAGAGGCTACACCTTC. Amino acids: CASSPRRGYTF. Full variable domain (remainder filled in from reference TRBV11-2 and TRBJ1-2): EAGVAQSPRYKIIEKRQSVAFWCNPISGHATLYWYQQILGQGPKLLIQFQNNGVVDDSQLPKDRFSAERLKGVDSTLKIQPAKLEDSAVYLCASSPRRGYTFGSGTRLTVV.

The chain recombines TRBV5-1 with TRBJ2-2, with D perhaps TRBD1 (6 bases). Germline lookup yields CDR1 SGHRS and CDR2 YFSETQ. V dropped 3 bases and J dropped 5 bases, with 11 bases sitting between them. The CDR3 totals 14 residues. The chain's CDR3 is CASSSGTTTGELFF. The CDR3 DNA sequence: TGCGCCAGCAGCTCCGGGACAACGACCGGGGAGCTGTTTTTT.

The J gene is TRBJ2-7, the V gene TRBV6-2 or TRBV6-3; 10 bases align to TRBD2. Germline CDR1 MNHEY, CDR2 SVGEGT. V lost 4 bases and J lost 5; bases outside the gene matches: 8. The CDR3 length is 15 residues. The CDR3 nucleotides are TGTGCCAGCAGTTCCCCCCCTAGCGGGAGTGACGAGCAGTACTTC. Translating it yields CASSSPPSGSDEQYF.

The rearrangement uses TRBV12-2 and TRBJ2-5; the D call in the table, TRBD2, was not verified against the DNA. TRBV12-2 is shown as a pseudogene. This CDR3 has 10 amino acids. The CDR3 nucleotides read TGTGCAACGGGGGGAGAGACCCAGTACTTC. It encodes CATGGETQYF.